This T cell receptor (beta chain) was recorded in a study of blood T cell repertoires in COVID-19. Study-wide background: COVID-19 samples, acute and convalescent, were from the United States, Italy and Spain. In each case, the material was cDNA or gDNA derived from T cells, B-cell-depleted T cells, or PBMCs.

The assay was immunoSEQ multiplex PCR, and TCRdb's table has in-frame clones only and misses some. The sample lists roughly 200,000 clones, approximately 84% occurring once. CDR1 is SGHNT, CDR2 YYREEE, per germline (reference sequence). Trimming took off 6 bases at V and 5 bases at J, with 11 bases between the two ends. This CDR3 spans 12 amino acids. The rearrangement joins TRBV5-4 to TRBJ1-1; D unclear. The sequence was collected from a man aged 50 to 60 with active or convalescent COVID-19. The sequencing input was peripheral blood. This chain's CDR3 is CASTTTGTEAFF. The CDR3 region has the DNA TGTGCCAGCACCACGACGGGGACTGAAGCTTTCTTT.